This entry describes one T cell receptor beta chain. No antigen is known for it. Base qualities are not provided; no much larger clone lies one nucleotide away. Whole blood was collected in K2EDTA tubes by collaborating institutions according to the institutions' own protocols. Collaborator samples were shipped for TCRbeta analysis as frozen whole blood, isolated PBMCs, or DNA extracted from either sample type. Via the germline V gene (reference sequence), CDR1 is DFQATT and CDR2 SNEGSKA. V has 3 bases trimmed and J has 7 bases trimmed; junction bases matching no gene number 11. The CDR3 goes from the cysteine to the phenylalanine over 15 residues. The DNA shown is the 45-base CDR3, in frame from base 1. TCRbeta CDR3 regions were amplified from genomic DNA using the immunoSEQ Assay, a bias-controlled multiplex PCR. In the authors' own workflow: Within the assay, amplification of reference gene primers was used to estimate how many nucleated cells each sample contained. Sequence reads were collapsed and filtered to measure the absolute abundance of every unique TCRbeta CDR3 rearrangement. Productive Simpson clonality was computed per sample as the square root of Simpson's diversity index over productive rearrangements. In its TCRdb copy, this immuneACCESS table keeps in-frame sequences only and misses some clones. Where compared with another copy, unresolved V genes explain less than half of these, and the others have no known cause. V and J calls plus clone size are reproduced from that table; the DNA served to infer D and trimming. Recorded for this sample are 210,000 or so clones; almost 85% of them occurred a single time. The top ten clonotypes cover less than 8% of the sample.

These data belong to a study of blood T cell repertoires in COVID-19 (dated by TCRdb to 2020 to 2021). For the wider study: The collaborator samples originated in the United States, Italy and Spain and spanned the acute and convalescent phases of COVID-19. The material from the prospective study consisted of cDNA or gDNA derived from T cells, B-cell-depleted T cells, or PBMCs. Subjects who had been exposed to COVID-19, were actively infected with it, or had recovered from it provided the deeply sampled blood TCRbeta repertoires that made up the dataset. The repertoires were released in a freely available public database meant as a resource for research on the immune response to SARS-CoV-2. Samples were obtained from the ongoing ImmuneRACE study (first 160 participants) and from 1,000 to 1,500 subjects provided by 6 global collaborators. Sample metadata almost always included a de-identified subject ID, COVID-19 status, age in years and sex. Where available, HLA class I and class II types were taken from metadata supplied by the sample provider and were not determined by assay-based typing. Paper-wide results and their limitations: The quantity of clinical and demographic metadata differed by source and by participant and was supplied without curation.

Sequencing was done on a sample of peripheral blood. The receptor comes from a woman aged 50 to 60 with active or convalescent COVID-19. The chain couples TRBV20-1 to TRBJ2-7; the junction holds 11 bases that match TRBD2. The DNA sequence reads TGCAGTGCTAGTATAGCGGGAGGGCCGGTTATGGAGCAGTACTTC. It encodes CSASIAGGPVMEQYF.